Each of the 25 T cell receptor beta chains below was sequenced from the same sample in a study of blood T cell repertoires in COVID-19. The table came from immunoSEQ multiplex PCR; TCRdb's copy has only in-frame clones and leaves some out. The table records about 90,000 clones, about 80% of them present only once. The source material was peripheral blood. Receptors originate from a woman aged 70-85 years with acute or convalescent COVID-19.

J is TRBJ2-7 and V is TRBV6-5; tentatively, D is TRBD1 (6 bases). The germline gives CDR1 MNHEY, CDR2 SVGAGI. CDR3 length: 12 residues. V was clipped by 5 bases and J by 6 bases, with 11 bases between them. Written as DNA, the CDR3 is TGTGCCAGCAGTCGTCTGACAGGCGAGCAGTACTTC. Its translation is CASSRLTGEQYF.

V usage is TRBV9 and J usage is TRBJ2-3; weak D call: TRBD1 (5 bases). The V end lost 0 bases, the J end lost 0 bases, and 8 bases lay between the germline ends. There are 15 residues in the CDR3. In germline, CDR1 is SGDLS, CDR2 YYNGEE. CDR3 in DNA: TGTGCCAGCAGCGTAGGAGGACATAGCACAGATACGCAGTATTTT. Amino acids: CASSVGGHSTDTQYF.

The CDR3 loop reads CASSLGAGHTQYF. The CDR3 nucleotides read TGTGCCAGCAGTTTAGGCGCGGGCCATACGCAGTATTTT. The chain has TRBV12-3 or TRBV12-4 and TRBJ2-3, with a tentative D call TRBD2 (5 bases). Trimming stripped 1 base from V and 7 bases from J, with 9 bases between. The CDR3 is made up of 13 amino acids.

The CDR3 loop reads CASRRTGPRGTEAFF. Written as DNA, the CDR3 is TGTGCCAGCAGGAGGACAGGGCCGAGGGGGACTGAAGCTTTCTTT. The chain is built from TRBV2 and TRBJ1-1; 8 positions agree with TRBD1. Germline loops: CDR1 SNHLY, CDR2 FYNNEI. Germline trimming cut 6 bases from V and 5 bases from J; bases unmatched to any gene: 11. This CDR3 has 15 amino acids. Complete variable domain (other parts from reference TRBV2 and TRBJ1-1): EPEVTQTPSHQVTQMGQEVILRCVPISNHLYFYWYRQILGQKVEFLVSFYNNEISEKSEIFDDQFSVERPDGSNFTLKIRSTKLEDSAMYFCASRRTGPRGTEAFFGQGTRLTVV.

This CDR3 reads CASSHGQGGGGYTF. CDR3 bases: TGTGCCAGCAGCCATGGACAGGGCGGGGGAGGCTACACCTTC. The J gene is TRBJ1-2, the V gene TRBV3-1 (or the pseudogene TRBV3-2); 8 bases are shared with TRBD1. The CDR3 runs 14 residues. V shed 3 bases and J 8 bases; nucleotides not matched to a gene: 8. Germline lookup yields CDR1 LGHDT and CDR2 YNNKEL (reference sequence).

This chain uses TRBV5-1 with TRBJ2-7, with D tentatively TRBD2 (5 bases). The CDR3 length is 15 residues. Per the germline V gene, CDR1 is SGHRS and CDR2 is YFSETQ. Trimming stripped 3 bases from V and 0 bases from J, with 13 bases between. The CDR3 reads CASSYRAGTSYEQYF. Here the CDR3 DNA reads TGCGCCAGCAGCTACCGGGCGGGCACCTCCTACGAGCAGTACTTC.

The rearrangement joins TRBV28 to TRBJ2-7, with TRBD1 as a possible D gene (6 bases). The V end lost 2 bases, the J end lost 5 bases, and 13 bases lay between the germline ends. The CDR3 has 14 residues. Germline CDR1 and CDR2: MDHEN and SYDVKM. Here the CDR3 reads CASSLQGRLNEQYF. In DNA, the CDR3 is TGTGCCAGCAGTTTACAGGGGAGACTAAACGAGCAGTACTTC.

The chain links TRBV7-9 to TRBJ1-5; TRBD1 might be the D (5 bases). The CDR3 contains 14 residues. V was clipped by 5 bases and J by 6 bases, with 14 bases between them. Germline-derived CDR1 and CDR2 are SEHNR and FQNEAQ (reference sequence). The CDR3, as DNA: TGTGCCAGCAGCCAAGACAGCCCCGGTCAGCCCCAGCATTTT. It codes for CASSQDSPGQPQHF.

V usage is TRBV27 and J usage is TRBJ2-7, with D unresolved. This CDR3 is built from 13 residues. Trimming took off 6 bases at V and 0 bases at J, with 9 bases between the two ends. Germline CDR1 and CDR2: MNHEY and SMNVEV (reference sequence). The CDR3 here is CASRRQHSYEQYF. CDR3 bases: TGTGCCAGCAGAAGACAACACTCCTACGAGCAGTACTTC.

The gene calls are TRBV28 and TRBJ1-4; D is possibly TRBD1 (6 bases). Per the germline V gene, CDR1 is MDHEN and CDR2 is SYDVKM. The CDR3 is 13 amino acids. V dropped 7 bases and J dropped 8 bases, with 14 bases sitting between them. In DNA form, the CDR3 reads TGTGCCAGCAAGGGGGGGGGTCGAGAAAAACTGTTTTTT. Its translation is CASKGGGREKLFF.

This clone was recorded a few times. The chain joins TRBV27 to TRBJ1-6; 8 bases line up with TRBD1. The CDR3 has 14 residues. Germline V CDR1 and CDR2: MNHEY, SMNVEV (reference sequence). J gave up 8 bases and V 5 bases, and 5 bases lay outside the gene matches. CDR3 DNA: TGTGCCAGCAGTCCCGGGACAGGCTATTCACCCCTCCACTTT. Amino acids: CASSPGTGYSPLHF.

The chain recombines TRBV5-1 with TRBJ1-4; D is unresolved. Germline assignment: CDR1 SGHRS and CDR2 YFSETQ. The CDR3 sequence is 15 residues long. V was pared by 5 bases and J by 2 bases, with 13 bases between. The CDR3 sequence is CASRPLGRTNEKLFF. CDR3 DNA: TGCGCCAGCAGACCCCTTGGTCGGACTAATGAAAAACTGTTTTTT.

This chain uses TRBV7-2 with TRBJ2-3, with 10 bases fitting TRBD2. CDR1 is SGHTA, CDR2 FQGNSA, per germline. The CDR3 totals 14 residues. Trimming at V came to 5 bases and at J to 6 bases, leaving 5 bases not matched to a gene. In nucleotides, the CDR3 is TGTGCCAGCAGCCCCAGCGGGGGGGCTGATACGCAGTATTTT. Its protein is CASSPSGGADTQYF. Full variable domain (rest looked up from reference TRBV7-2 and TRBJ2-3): GAGVSQSPSNKVTEKGKDVELRCDPISGHTALYWYRQSLGQGLEFLIYFQGNSAPDKSGLPSDRFSAERTGGSVSTLTIQRTQQEDSAVYLCASSPSGGADTQYFGPGTRLTVL.

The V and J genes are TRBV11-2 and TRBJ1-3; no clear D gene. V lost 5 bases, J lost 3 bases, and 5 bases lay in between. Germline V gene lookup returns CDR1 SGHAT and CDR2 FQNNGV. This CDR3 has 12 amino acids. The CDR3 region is CASSPSGNTIYF. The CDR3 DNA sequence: TGTGCCAGCAGCCCTAGTGGAAACACCATATATTTT.

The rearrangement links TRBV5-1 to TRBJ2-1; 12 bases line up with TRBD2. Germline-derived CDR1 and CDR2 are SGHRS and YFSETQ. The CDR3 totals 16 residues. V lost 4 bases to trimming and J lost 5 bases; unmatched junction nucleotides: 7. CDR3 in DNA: TGCGCCAGCAGCCCCTCGACTAGCGGGAGCCACAATGAGCAGTTCTTC. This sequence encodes CASSPSTSGSHNEQFF. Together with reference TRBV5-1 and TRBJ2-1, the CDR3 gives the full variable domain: KAGVTQTPRYLIKTRGQQVTLSCSPISGHRSVSWYQQTPGQGLQFLFEYFSETQRNKGNFPGRFSGRQFSNSRSEMNVSTLELGDSALYLCASSPSTSGSHNEQFFGPGTRLTVL.

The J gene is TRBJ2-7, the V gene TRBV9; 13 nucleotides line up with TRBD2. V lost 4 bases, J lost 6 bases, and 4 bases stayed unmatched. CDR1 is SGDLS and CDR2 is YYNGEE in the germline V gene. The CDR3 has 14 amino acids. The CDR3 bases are TGTGCCAGCAGCCCGAGACTAGCGGGAGGCGAGCAGTACTTC. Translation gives CASSPRLAGGEQYF.

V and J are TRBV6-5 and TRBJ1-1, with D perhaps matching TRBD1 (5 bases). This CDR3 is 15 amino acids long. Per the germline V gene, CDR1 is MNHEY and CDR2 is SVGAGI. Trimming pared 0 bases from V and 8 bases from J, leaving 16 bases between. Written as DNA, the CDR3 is TGTGCCAGCAGTTACTCGGTGGGGCAGGTCGGGGAAGCTTTCTTT. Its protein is CASSYSVGQVGEAFF.

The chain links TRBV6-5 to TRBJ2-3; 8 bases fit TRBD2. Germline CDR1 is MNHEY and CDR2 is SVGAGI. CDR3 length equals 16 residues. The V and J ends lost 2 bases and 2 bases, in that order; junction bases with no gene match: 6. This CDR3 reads CASSYLRLATTDTQYF. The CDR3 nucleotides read TGTGCCAGCAGTTACCTTCGACTAGCGACCACAGATACGCAGTATTTT.

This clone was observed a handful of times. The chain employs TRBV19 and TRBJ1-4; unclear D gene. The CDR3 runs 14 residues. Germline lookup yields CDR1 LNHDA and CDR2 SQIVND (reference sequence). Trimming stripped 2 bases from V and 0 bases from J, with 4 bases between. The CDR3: CASSIRSTNEKLFF. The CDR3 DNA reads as TGTGCCAGTAGTATACGTTCAACTAATGAAAAACTGTTTTTT. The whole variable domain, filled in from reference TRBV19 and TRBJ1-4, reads DGGITQSPKYLFRKEGQNVTLSCEQNLNHDAMYWYRQDPGQGLRLIYYSQIVNDFQKGDIAEGYSVSREKKESFPLTVTSAQKNPTAFYLCASSIRSTNEKLFFGSGTQLSVL.

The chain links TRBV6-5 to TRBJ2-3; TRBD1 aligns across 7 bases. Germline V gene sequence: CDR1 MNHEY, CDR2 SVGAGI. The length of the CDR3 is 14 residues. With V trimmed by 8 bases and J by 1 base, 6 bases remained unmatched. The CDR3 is CASEQGWRTDTQYF. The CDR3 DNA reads TGTGCCAGCGAACAGGGGTGGCGCACAGATACGCAGTATTTT.

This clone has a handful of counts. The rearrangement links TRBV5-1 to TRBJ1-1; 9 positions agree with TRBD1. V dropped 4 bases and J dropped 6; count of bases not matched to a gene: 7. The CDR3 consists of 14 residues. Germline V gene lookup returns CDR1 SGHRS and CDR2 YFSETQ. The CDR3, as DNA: TGCGCCAGCAGCCCTCTACAGGGGGCGTCTGAAGCTTTCTTT. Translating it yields CASSPLQGASEAFF.

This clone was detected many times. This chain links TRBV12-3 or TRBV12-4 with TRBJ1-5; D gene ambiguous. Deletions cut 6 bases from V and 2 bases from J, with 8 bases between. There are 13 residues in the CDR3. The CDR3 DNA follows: TGTGCCAGCAGCCTTCTTGGCAATCAGCCCCAGCATTTT. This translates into CASSLLGNQPQHF.

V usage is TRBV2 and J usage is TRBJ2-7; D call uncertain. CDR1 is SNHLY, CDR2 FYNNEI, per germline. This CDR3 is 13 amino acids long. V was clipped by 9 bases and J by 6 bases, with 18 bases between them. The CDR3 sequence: CASRLVPRGEQYF. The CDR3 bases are TGTGCCAGTCGATTAGTCCCTCGAGGCGAGCAGTACTTC.

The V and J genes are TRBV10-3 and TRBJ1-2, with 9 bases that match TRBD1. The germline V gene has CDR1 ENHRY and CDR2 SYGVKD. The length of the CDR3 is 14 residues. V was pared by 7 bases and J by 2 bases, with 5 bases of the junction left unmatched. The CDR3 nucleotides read TGTGCCATCACCCGGGACAGGGAGAACTATGGCTACACCTTC. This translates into CAITRDRENYGYTF.

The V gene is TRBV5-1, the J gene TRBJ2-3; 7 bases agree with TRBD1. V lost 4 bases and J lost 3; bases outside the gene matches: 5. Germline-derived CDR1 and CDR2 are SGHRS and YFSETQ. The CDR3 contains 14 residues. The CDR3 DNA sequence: TGCGCCAGCAGCCGTTTACAGGGGACAGATACGCAGTATTTT. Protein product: CASSRLQGTDTQYF.